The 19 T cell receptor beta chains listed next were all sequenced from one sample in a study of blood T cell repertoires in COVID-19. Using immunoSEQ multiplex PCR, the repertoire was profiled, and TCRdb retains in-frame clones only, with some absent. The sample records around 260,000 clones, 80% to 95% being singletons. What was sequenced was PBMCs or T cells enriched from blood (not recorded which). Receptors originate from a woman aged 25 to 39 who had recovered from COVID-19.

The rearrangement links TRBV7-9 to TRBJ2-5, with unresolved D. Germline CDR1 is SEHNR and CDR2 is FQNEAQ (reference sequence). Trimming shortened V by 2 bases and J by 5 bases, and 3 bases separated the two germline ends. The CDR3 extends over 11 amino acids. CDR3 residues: CASSLSETQYF. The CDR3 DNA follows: TGTGCCAGCAGCTTATCTGAGACCCAGTACTTC.

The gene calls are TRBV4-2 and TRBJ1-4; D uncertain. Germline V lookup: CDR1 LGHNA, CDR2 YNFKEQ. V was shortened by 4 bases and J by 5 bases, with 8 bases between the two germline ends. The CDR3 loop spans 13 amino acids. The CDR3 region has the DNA TGTGCCAGCAGCCTCTCCGGGAATGAAAAACTGTTTTTT. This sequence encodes CASSLSGNEKLFF.

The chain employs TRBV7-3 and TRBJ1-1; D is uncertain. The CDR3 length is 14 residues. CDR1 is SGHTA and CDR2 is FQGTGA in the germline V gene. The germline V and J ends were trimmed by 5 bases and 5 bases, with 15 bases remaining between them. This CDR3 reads CASSPHVGLTEAFF. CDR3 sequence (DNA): TGTGCCAGCAGCCCTCACGTTGGGCTTACTGAAGCTTTCTTT.

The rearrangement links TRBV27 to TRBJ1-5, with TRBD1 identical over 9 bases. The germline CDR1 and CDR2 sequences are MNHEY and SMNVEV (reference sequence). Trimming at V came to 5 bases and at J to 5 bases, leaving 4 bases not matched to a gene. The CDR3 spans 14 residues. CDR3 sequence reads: CASSPGTGYQPQHF. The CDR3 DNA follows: TGTGCCAGCAGTCCCGGGACAGGGTATCAGCCCCAGCATTTT.

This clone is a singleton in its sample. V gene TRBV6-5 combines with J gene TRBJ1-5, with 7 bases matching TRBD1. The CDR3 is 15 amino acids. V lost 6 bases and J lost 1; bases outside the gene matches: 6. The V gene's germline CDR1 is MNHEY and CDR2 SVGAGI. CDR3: CASRPTGDSNQPQHF. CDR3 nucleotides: TGTGCCAGCAGGCCAACAGGGGACAGCAATCAGCCCCAGCATTTT.

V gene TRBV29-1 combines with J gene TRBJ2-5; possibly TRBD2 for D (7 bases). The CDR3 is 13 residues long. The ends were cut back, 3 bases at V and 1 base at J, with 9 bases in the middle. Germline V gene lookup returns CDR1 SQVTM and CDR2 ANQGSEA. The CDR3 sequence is CSVERGLQETQYF. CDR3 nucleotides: TGCAGCGTTGAGCGGGGGCTCCAAGAGACCCAGTACTTC.

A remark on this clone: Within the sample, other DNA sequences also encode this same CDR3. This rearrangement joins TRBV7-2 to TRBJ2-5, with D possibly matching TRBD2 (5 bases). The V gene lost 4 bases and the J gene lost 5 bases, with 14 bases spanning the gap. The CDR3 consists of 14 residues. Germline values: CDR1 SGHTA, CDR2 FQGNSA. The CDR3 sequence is CASSSRGGLETQYF. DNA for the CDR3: TGTGCCAGCAGCTCCCGAGGAGGTTTGGAGACCCAGTACTTC.

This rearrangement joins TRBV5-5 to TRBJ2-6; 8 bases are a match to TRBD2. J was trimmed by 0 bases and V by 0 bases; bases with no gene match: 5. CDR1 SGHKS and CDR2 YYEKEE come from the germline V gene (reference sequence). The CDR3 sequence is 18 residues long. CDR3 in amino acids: CASSLDPAGASGANVLTF. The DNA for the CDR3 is TGTGCCAGCAGCTTGGATCCAGCGGGGGCCTCTGGGGCCAACGTCCTGACTTTC. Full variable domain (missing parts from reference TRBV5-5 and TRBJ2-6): DAGVTQSPTHLIKTRGQQVTLRCSPISGHKSVSWYQQVLGQGPQFIFQYYEKEERGRGNFPDRFSARQFPNYSSELNVNALLLGDSALYLCASSLDPAGASGANVLTFGAGSRLTVL.

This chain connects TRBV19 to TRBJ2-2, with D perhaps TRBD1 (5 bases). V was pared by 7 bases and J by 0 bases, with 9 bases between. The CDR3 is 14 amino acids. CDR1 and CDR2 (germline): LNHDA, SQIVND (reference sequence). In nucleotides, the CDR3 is TGTGCCAGTAAGTGGGGCGCGAACACCGGGGAGCTGTTTTTT. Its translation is CASKWGANTGELFF.

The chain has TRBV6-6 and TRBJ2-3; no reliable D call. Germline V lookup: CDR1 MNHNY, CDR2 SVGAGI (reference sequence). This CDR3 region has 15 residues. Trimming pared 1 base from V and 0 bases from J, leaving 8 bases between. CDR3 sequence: CASSYFRDSTDTQYF. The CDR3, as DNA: TGTGCCAGCAGTTACTTTAGAGATAGCACAGATACGCAGTATTTT.

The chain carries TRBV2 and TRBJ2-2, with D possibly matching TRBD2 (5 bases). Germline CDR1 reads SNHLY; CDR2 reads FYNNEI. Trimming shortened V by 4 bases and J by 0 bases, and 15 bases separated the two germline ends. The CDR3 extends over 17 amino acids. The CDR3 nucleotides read TGTGCCAGCAGTGGCCCTTCAAGCGGTGCGAACACCGGGGAGCTGTTTTTT. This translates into CASSGPSSGANTGELFF.

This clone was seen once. CDR3 loop: CASSLQGTTSTDTQYF. In DNA form, the CDR3 reads TGCGCCAGCAGCTTGCAGGGCACGACTAGCACAGATACGCAGTATTTT. J is TRBJ2-3 and V is TRBV5-1; a possible D gene is TRBD1 (5 bases). Germline V gene data show CDR1 as SGHRS and CDR2 as YFSETQ. This CDR3 comprises 16 residues. V was cut by 1 base and J by 0 bases, with 12 bases left in between.

CDR3 protein: CASSTRGQGAGEQFF. CDR3 in DNA: TGTGCCAGCAGTACCCGGGGACAGGGGGCGGGTGAGCAGTTCTTC. The chain carries TRBV28 and TRBJ2-1, with TRBD1 matching over 12 bases. Trimming took 5 bases from V and 9 from J; bases not matched to a gene: 8. Looked up from germline, CDR1 is MDHEN and CDR2 is SYDVKM. The CDR3 covers 15 residues.

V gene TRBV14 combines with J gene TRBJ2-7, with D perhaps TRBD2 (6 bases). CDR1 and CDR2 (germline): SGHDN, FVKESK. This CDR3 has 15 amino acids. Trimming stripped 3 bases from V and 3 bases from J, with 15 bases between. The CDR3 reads CASSQLADYFYEQYF. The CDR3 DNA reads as TGTGCCAGCAGCCAGCTGGCGGACTACTTCTACGAGCAGTACTTC. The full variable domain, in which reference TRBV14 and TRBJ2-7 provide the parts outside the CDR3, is EAGVTQFPSHSVIEKGQTVTLRCDPISGHDNLYWYRRVMGKEIKFLLHFVKESKQDESGMPNNRFLAERTGGTYSTLKVQPAELEDSGVYFCASSQLADYFYEQYFGPGTRLTVT.

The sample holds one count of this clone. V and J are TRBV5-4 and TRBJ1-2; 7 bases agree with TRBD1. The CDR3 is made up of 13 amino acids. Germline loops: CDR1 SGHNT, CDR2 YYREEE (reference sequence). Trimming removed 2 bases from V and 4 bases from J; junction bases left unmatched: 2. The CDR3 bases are TGTGCCAGCAGCTTAGAGGGGGCCTATGGCTACACCTTC. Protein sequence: CASSLEGAYGYTF.

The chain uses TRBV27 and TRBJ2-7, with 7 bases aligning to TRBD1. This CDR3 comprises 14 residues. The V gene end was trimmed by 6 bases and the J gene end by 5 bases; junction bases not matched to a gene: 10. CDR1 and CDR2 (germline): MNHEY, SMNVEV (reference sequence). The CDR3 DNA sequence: TGTGCCAGCAGCACTCCAGGGGGAGCGGACGAGCAGTACTTC. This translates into CASSTPGGADEQYF.

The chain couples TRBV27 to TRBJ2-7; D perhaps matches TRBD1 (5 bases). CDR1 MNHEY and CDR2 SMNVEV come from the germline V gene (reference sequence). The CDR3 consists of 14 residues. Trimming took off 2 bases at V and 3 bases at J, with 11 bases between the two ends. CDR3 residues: CASSLTGHGYEQYF. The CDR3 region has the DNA TGTGCCAGCAGTTTAACCGGACACGGCTACGAGCAGTACTTC.

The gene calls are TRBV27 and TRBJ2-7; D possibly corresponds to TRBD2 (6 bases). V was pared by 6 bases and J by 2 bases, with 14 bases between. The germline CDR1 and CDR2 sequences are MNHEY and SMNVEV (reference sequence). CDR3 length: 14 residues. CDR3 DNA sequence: TGTGCCAGCAGCCGAGGACTAACAACCTACGAGCAGTACTTC. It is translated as CASSRGLTTYEQYF.

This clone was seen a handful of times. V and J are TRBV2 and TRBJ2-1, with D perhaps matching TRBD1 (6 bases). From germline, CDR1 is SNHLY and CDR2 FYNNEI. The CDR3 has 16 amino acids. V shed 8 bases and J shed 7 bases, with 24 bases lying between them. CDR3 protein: CASAGFRQGPKNEQFF. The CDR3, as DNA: TGTGCCAGCGCCGGGTTTAGGCAGGGGCCTAAGAATGAGCAGTTCTTC.